This paragraph reports one TCR beta chain. Its matching antigen is unknown. The test was conducted at deep level. As handled by the study authors: Filtering was not the same, since immunoSEQ gave junction-only sequences without quality scores. Libraries were prepared by immunoSEQ multiplex PCR; TCRdb keeps only in-frame clonotypes and omits some of them. V, J and clone size are those of that table, while D and trimming were read from the DNA. The top ten clones hold roughly 13% of a sample with approximately 470,000 clones, over 70% of them seen once. The source of the sample is a study of shared clonotypes between healthy human individuals. Study-wide results and caveats: Donors were few, which limited the genetic and exposure-history diversity represented.

Germline values: CDR1 MNHEY, CDR2 SVGAGI. This CDR3 is 14 amino acids long. Trimming pared 4 bases from V and 4 bases from J, leaving 14 bases between. The sequenced material came from PBMCs. This clonotype originated in a woman aged 40 to 50 in good health. Some clones in this sample may be carry-over from other donors' samples. The gene calls are TRBV6-5 and TRBJ2-7; D is possibly TRBD1 (5 bases). CDR3 nucleotides: TGTGCCAGCAGTTCATTTCAGGGTTTATACGAGCAGTACTTC. Protein product: CASSSFQGLYEQYF.